In its sample, the clone carrying this TCR beta chain was seen a few times. This CDR3 contains 11 residues. Germline CDR1 and CDR2: SQVTM and ANQGSEA. J lost 12 bases, V lost 4 bases, and 6 bases had no gene match. TCRdb independently ran MiXCR on the RT-PCR reads; one entry per CDR3 protein. The sample comprises approximately 720,000 distinct CDR3 sequences, around 14% of which are singletons, and just over 3.5% rests with the top ten. The V call is TRBV29-1, the J call TRBJ2-1; 7 nucleotides agree with TRBD2. The sequencing sample was made of memory CD4+ T cells from blood. The receptor was derived from a female donor in good health, serving as a healthy control. The DNA for the CDR3 is TGCAGCGTTGGAAATTGGGAGGGGCAGTTCTTC. Translated, it gives CSVGNWEGQFF.